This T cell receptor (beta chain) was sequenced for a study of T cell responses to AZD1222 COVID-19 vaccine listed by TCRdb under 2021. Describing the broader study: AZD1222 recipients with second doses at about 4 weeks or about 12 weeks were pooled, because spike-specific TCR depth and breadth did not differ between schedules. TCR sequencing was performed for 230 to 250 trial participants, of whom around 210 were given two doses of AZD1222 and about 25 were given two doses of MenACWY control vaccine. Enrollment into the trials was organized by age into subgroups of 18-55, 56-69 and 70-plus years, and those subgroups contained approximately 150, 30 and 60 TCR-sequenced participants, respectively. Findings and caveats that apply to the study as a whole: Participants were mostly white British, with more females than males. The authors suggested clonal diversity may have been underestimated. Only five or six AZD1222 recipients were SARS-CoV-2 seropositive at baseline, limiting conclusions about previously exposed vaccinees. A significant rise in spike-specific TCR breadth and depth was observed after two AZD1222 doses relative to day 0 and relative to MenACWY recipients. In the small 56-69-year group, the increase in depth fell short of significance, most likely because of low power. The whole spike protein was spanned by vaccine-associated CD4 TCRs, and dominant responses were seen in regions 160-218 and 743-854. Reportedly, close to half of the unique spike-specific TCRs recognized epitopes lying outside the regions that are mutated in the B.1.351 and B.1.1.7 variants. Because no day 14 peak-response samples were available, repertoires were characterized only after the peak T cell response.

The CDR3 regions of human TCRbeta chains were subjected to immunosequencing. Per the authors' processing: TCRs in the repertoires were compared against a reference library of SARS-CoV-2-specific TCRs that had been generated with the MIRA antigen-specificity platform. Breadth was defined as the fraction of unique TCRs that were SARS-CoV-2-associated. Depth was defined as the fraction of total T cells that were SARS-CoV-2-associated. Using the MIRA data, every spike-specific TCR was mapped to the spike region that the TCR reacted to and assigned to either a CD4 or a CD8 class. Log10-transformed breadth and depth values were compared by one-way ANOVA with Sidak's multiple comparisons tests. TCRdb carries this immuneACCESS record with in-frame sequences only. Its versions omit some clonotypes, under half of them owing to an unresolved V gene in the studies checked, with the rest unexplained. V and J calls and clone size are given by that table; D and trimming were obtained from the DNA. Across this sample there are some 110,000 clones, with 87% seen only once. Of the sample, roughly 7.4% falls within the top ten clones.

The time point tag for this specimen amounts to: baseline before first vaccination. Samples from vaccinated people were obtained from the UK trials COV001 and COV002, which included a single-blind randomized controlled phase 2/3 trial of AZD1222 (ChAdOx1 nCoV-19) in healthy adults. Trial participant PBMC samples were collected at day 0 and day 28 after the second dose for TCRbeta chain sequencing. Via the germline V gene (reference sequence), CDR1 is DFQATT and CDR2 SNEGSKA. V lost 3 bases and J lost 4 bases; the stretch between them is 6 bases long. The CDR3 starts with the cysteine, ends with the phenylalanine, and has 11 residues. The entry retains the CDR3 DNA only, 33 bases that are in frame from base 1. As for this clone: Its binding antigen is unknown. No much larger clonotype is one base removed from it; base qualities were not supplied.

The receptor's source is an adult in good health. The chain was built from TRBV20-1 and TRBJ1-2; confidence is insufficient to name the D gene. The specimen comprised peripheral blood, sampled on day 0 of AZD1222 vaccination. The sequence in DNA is TGCAGTGCTAGCTTACGCTATGGCTACACCTTC. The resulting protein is CSASLRYGYTF.